This T cell receptor (beta chain) was profiled in a study of cytomegalovirus exposure and HLA in healthy donors. Profiled with immunoSEQ multiplex PCR; TCRdb holds only in-frame clones, not every one. Of some 240,000 clones in the sample, approximately 84% were seen once. The CDR3 spans 16 residues. This sequence originates from a woman between 25 and 40 years old in good health and CMV-seropositive. Sequenced input: PBMCs. The chain is built from TRBV1 and TRBJ2-7; the D call TRBD1 from the table was never checked on the DNA. TRBV1 is deemed a pseudogene. The CDR3 region is CTSSQAWGQGPYEQYF. CDR3 DNA: TGCACCAGCAGCCAAGCGTGGGGACAGGGCCCCTACGAGCAGTACTTC.